This T cell receptor beta chain was found in a study of molecular identifiers for immune sequencing clone quantification. V was clipped by 4 bases and J by 2 bases; unmatched bases: 6. The CDR3 runs 15 residues. CDR1 and CDR2 from the germline V gene are SGHVS and FQNEAQ. TCRdb processed the PCR reads anew with MiXCR; each CDR3 protein has one entry. There are 400,000 to 600,000 distinct CDR3 sequences in the sample; 25% occur only once, and 0.7% to 0.9% lies in the top ten. This clonotype was counted many times. This TCR was recovered from a human donor in good health. Some libraries in this study had Jurkat cell RNA spiked in. Input material: naive CD8+ T cells from blood, with Jurkat cell RNA spiked in. Noted subset: FACS-sorted CD8+CD4-CCR7+CD45RA+ naive T cells. The chain has TRBV7-8 and TRBJ2-3; TRBD1 matches at 7 bases. The CDR3 protein is CASSSNRGLTDTQYF. For the CDR3, the DNA is TGTGCCAGCAGCTCAAACAGGGGCCTCACAGATACGCAGTATTTT.